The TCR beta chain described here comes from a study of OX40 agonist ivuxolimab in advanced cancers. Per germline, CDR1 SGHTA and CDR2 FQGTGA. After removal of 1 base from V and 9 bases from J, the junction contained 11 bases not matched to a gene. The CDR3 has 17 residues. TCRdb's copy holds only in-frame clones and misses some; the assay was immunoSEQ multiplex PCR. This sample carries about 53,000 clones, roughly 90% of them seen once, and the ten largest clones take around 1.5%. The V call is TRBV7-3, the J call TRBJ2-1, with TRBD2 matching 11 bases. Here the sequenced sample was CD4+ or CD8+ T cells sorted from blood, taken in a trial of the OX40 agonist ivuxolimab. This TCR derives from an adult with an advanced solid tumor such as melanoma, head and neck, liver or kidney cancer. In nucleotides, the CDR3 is TGTGCCAGCAGCTTAATTGGAGCCGGGACTAGCGGTACTGAGCAGTTCTTC. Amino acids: CASSLIGAGTSGTEQFF.